A selection of T cell receptor beta chains follows, all from one sample in a study of T cell responses to AZD1222 COVID-19 vaccine. Clones were sequenced by immunoSEQ multiplex PCR, and TCRdb holds only the in-frame ones, with some missing. In the table there are about 170,000 clones, about 83% of which are singletons. Sample: peripheral blood, taken 28 days after the second AZD1222 dose. The receptors were sampled from an adult who received the AZD1222 COVID-19 vaccine. The CDR3 runs from the conserved cysteine through the conserved F or W. Clone size is shown for a subset of rows, as once, few, many or a class of expanded clone.

j_call v_call clone_size cdr3_aa
TRBJ2-7 TRBV4-1 . CASSQVQLGGSYEQYF
TRBJ1-1 TRBV3-1/TRBV3-2 few CASSQDGTGNTEAFF
TRBJ2-1 TRBV6-5 . CASRTRQGKNEQFF
TRBJ2-3 TRBV7-9 . CASSLAGADTQYF
TRBJ1-4 TRBV5-4 . CASSLRQGLREKLFF
TRBJ1-5 TRBV19 few CASSAQGSQPQHF
TRBJ2-1 TRBV7-2 . CASSLVVGTGNEQFF
TRBJ2-3 TRBV9 . CASSSSPTSGGSTDTQYF
TRBJ2-1 TRBV29-1 . CSVFTGPAYNEQFF
TRBJ1-5 TRBV6-1 . CASSVRPGDLSNQPQHF
TRBJ1-4 TRBV19 . CASRMTGGYNEKLFF
TRBJ1-2 TRBV4-3 . CASSQESTGGIGYTF
TRBJ1-2 TRBV5-4 few CASSYDRGYGYTF
TRBJ1-6 TRBV5-4 . CASSLEGINSPLHF
TRBJ2-1 TRBV5-5 . CASSLDLLQGGQFF
TRBJ1-2 TRBV4-1 . CASSQGLADYGYTF
TRBJ1-1 TRBV6-5 . CASSSSTGGTEAFF
TRBJ1-4 TRBV6-2/TRBV6-3 . CASSSIDSLNEKLFF
TRBJ2-4 TRBV6-5 . CASSYSAGGRETIQYF
TRBJ1-1 TRBV12-3/TRBV12-4 . CASSLTGPEAFF
TRBJ2-3 TRBV10-3 . CAIKDSLTDTQYF
TRBJ1-2 TRBV2 . CASRGGGQNLYGYTF
TRBJ1-1 TRBV21-1 . CASSIANGTADMNTEAFF
TRBJ2-7 TRBV7-9 . CASSLVVGRQGYEQYF
TRBJ1-2 TRBV6-5 . CASSRFSGTPYGYTF
TRBJ2-3 TRBV29-1 . CSVEGRTSGGAVADTQYF
TRBJ2-2 TRBV14 . CASSQGRYTGELFF
TRBJ2-7 TRBV7-8 . CASRFRGGGSGSYEQYF
TRBJ1-5 TRBV18 . CASSPSPGTGQPQHF
TRBJ2-1 TRBV5-1 . CASSFKRAPYNEQFF
TRBJ2-2 TRBV24-1 . CATSDSRGAGGNTGELFF
TRBJ1-6 TRBV7-6 . CASSLEPIQGANSPLHF
TRBJ2-5 TRBV12-5 . CASGLVLAGGKETQYF
TRBJ2-2 TRBV19 . CASSVRGPGELFF
TRBJ1-1 TRBV5-1 . CASSLWGGGTEAFF
TRBJ1-4 TRBV19 . CASSMGRNEKLFF
TRBJ2-7 TRBV4-2 . CASSQDPALAETGEQYF
TRBJ2-5 TRBV10-2 . CASRPGGHQETQYF
TRBJ2-1 TRBV6-2/TRBV6-3 . CASSSLGGRSDNEQFF
TRBJ1-1 TRBV3-1/TRBV3-2 . CASSQRAHGAFF
TRBJ1-5 TRBV6-1 . CASSATEIQGRDQPQHF
TRBJ1-6 TRBV5-6 . CASSLEQEKLNSPLHF
TRBJ2-7 TRBV27 once CASSRGRASYEQYF
TRBJ1-2 TRBV3-1/TRBV3-2 once CASSQVASGYTF
TRBJ2-7 TRBV7-2 . CASSLTGTTYEQYF
TRBJ2-7 TRBV19 . CASSFKDRGVFEQYF
TRBJ1-1 TRBV6-2/TRBV6-3 . CASSYSVVKGDHMNTEAFF
TRBJ1-4 TRBV7-8 . CASSEQGRGEKLFF
TRBJ1-1 TRBV3-1/TRBV3-2 few CASSHSADTEAFF
TRBJ1-2 TRBV5-6 . CASSPTGGDYGYTF
TRBJ2-7 TRBV6-5 . CASSYSIAGYEQYF
TRBJ1-6 TRBV18 . CASSPLSAADNSPLHF